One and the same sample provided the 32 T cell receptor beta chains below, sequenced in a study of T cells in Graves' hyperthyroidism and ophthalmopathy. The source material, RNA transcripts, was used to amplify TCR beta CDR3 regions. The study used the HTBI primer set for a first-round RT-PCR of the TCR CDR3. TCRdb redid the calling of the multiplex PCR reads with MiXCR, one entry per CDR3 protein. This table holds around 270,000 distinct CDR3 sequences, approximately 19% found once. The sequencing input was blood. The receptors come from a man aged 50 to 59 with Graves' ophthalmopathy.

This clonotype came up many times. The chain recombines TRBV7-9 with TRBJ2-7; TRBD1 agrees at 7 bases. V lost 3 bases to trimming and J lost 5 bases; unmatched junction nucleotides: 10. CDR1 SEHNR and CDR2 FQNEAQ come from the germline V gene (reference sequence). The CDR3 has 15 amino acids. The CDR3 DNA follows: TGTGCCAGCAGCTTTCGTGTGGGACAGATCCACGAGCAGTACTTC. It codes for CASSFRVGQIHEQYF.

The CDR3 nucleotides are TGTGCCAGCAGTTCCGAGACTAGGCCCAAAATCAATGAGCAGTTCTTC. It yields the protein CASSSETRPKINEQFF. The chain employs TRBV28 and TRBJ2-1, with D possibly being TRBD2 (6 bases). This CDR3 comprises 16 residues. Germline V CDR1 and CDR2: MDHEN, SYDVKM. The V gene lost 4 bases and the J gene lost 6 bases, with 19 bases spanning the gap.

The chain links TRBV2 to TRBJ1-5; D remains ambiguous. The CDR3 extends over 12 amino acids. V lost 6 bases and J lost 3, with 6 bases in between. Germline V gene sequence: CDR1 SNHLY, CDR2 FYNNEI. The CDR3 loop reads CASSKDNQPQHF. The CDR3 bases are TGTGCCAGCAGCAAAGACAATCAGCCCCAGCATTTT.

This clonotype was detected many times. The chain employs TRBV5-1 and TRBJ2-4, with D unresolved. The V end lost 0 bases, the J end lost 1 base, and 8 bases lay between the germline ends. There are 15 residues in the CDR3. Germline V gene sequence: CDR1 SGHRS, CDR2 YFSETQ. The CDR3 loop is CASSLVGSAKNIQYF. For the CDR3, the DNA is TGCGCCAGCAGCTTGGTAGGTTCGGCCAAAAACATTCAGTACTTC.

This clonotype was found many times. In DNA form, the CDR3 reads TGCGCCAGCAGCTTGGAGAGACACCCCTCCTACGAGCAGTACTTC. Translating gives CASSLERHPSYEQYF. The V gene is TRBV5-1, the J gene TRBJ2-7; D gene uncertain. Germline V gene sequence: CDR1 SGHRS, CDR2 YFSETQ. V gave up 0 bases and J gave up 0 bases, with 10 bases separating them. CDR3 size: 15 residues.

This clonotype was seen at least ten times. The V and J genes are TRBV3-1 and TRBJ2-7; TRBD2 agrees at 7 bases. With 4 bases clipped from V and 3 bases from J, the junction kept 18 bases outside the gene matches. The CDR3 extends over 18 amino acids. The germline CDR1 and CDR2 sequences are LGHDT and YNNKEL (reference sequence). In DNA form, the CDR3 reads TGTGCCAGCAGCCCTACCCAACAGCGGGAATTTAAAGGCTACGAGCAGTACTTC. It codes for CASSPTQQREFKGYEQYF.

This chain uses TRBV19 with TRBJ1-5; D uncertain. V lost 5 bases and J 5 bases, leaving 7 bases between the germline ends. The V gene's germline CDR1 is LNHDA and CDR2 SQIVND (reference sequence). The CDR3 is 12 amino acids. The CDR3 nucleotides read TGTGCCAGTAGTGAAGAGGATCAGCCCCAGCATTTT. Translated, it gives CASSEEDQPQHF.

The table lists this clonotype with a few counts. The CDR3 reads CASSQPGEKETQYF. The CDR3, as DNA: TGTGCCAGCAGTCAACCGGGAGAAAAAGAGACCCAGTACTTC. This chain uses TRBV6-1 with TRBJ2-5, with a tentative D call TRBD2 (6 bases). V lost 5 bases to trimming and J lost 3 bases, with 13 bases between them. Germline lookup yields CDR1 MNHNS and CDR2 SASEGT. The CDR3 totals 14 residues.

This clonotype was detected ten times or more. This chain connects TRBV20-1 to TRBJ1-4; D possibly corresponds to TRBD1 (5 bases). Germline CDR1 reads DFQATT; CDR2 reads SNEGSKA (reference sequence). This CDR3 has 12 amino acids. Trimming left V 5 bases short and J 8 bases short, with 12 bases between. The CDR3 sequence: CSASTVGEKLFF. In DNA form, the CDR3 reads TGCAGTGCTTCGACAGTGGGCGAAAAACTGTTTTTT.

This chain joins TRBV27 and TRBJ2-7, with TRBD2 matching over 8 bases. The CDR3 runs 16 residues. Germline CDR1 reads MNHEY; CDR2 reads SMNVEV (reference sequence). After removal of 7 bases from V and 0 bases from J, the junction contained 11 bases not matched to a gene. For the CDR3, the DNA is TGTGCCAGCACCCCACGTGGCGGGGGGAGCTCCTACGAGCAGTACTTC. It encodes CASTPRGGGSSYEQYF.

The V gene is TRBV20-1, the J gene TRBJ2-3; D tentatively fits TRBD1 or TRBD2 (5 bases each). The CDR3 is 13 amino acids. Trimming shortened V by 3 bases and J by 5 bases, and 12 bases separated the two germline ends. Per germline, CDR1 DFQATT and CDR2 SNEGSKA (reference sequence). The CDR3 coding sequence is TGCAGTGCTAGCGGGGCTAGCCGAGATACGCAGTATTTT. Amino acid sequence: CSASGASRDTQYF.

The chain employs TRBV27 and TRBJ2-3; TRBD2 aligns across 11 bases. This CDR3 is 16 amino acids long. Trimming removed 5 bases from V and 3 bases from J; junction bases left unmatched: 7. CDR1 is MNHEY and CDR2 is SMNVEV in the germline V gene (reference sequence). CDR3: CASSLSGRAHTDTQYF. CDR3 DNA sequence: TGTGCCAGCAGTCTTAGCGGGAGGGCCCATACAGATACGCAGTATTTT.

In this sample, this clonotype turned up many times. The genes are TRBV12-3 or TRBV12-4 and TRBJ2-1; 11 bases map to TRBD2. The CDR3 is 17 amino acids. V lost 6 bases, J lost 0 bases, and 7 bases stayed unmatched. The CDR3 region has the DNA TGTGCCAGCAGAGTAACTAGCGGGAGCGCCTCCTACAATGAGCAGTTCTTC. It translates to CASRVTSGSASYNEQFF.

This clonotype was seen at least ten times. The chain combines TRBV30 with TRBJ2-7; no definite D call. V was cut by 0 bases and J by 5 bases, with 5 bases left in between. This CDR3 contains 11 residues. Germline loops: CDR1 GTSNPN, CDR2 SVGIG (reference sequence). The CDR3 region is CAWSVSHEQYF. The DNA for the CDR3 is TGTGCCTGGAGTGTTTCCCACGAGCAGTACTTC.

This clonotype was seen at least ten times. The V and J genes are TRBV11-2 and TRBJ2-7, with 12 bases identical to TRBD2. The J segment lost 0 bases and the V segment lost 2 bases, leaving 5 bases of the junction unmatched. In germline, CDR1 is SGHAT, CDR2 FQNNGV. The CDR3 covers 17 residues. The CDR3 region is CASSLLAGGSSSYEQYF. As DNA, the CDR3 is TGTGCCAGCAGCTTACTAGCGGGAGGGTCGAGCTCCTACGAGCAGTACTTC.

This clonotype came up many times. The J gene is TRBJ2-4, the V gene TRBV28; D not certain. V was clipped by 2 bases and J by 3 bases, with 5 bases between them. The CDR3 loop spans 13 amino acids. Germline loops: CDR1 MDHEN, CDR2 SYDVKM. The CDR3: CASSLHSKNIQYF. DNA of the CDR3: TGTGCCAGCAGTTTACACAGCAAAAACATTCAGTACTTC. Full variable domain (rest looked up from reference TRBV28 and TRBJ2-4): DVKVTQSSRYLVKRTGEKVFLECVQDMDHENMFWYRQDPGLGLRLIYFSYDVKMKEKGDIPEGYSVSREKKERFSLILESASTNQTSMYLCASSLHSKNIQYFGAGTRLSVL.

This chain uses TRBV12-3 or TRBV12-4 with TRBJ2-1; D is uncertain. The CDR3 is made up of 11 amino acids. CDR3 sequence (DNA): TGTGCAAGTCTAGGGTCGGATGAGCAGTTCTTC. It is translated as CASLGSDEQFF.

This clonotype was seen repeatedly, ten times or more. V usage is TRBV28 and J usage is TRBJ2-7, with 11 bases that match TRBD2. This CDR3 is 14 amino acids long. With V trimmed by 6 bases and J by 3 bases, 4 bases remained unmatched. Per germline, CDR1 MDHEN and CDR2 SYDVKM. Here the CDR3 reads CASRVAGGGYEQYF. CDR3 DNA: TGTGCCAGCAGGGTAGCGGGAGGGGGCTACGAGCAGTACTTC.

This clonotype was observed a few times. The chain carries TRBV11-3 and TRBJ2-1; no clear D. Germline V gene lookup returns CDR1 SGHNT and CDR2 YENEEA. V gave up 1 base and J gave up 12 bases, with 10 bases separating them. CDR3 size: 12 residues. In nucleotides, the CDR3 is TGTGCCAGCAGCTTAGGAGGCGTCGGGCAGTTCTTC. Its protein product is CASSLGGVGQFF.

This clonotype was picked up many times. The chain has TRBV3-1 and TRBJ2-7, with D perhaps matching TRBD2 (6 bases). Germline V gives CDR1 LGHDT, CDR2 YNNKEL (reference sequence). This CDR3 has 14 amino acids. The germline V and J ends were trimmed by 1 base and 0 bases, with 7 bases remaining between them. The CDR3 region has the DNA TGTGCCAGCAGCCAAGCTAGCGACTCCTACGAGCAGTACTTC. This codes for CASSQASDSYEQYF.

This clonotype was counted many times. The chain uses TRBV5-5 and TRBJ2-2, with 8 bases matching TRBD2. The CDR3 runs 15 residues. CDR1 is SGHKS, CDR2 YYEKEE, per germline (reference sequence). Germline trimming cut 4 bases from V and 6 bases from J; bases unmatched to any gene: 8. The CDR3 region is CASSLGLGPSGELFF. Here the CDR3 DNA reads TGTGCCAGCAGCCTGGGACTAGGCCCCTCCGGGGAGCTGTTTTTT.

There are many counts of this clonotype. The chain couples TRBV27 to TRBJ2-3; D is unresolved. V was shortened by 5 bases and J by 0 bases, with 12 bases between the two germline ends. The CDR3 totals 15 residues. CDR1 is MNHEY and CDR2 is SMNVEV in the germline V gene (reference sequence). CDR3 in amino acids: CASSPRMTSTDTQYF. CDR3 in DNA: TGTGCCAGCAGTCCCCGGATGACTAGCACAGATACGCAGTATTTT.

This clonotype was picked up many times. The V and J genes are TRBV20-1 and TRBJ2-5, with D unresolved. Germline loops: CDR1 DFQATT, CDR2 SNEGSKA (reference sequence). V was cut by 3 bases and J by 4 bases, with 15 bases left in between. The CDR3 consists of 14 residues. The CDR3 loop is CSASTFGLGETQYF. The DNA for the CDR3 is TGCAGTGCTAGTACCTTTGGTTTAGGAGAGACCCAGTACTTC.

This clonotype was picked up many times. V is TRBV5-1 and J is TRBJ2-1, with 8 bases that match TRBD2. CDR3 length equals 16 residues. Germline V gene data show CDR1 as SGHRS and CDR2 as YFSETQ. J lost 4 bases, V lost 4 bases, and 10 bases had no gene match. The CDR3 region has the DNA TGCGCCAGCAGCCTGACCGGGACTAGTTTTTACAATGAGCAGTTCTTC. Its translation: CASSLTGTSFYNEQFF. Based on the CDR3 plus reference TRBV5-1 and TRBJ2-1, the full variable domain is KAGVTQTPRYLIKTRGQQVTLSCSPISGHRSVSWYQQTPGQGLQFLFEYFSETQRNKGNFPGRFSGRQFSNSRSEMNVSTLELGDSALYLCASSLTGTSFYNEQFFGPGTRLTVL.

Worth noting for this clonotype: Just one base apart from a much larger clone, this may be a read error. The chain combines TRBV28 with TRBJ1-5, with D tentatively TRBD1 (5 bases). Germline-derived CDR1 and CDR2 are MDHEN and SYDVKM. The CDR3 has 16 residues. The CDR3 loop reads CDSSLGVGRGNQPQHF. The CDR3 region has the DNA TGTGACAGCAGTTTGGGGGTTGGACGGGGCAATCAGCCCCAGCATTTT.

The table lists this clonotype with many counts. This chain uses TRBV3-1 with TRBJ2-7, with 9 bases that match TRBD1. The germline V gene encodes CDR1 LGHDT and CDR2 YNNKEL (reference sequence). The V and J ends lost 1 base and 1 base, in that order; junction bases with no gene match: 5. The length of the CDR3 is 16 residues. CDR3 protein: CASSQAGTGRSYEQYF. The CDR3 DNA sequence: TGTGCCAGCAGCCAAGCGGGGACAGGGAGATCCTACGAGCAGTACTTC.

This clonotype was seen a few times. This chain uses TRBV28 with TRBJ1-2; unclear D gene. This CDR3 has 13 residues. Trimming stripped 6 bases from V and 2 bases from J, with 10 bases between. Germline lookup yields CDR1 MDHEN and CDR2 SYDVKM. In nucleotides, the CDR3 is TGTGCCAGCAGCTCGGTAGGAAACTATGGCTACACCTTC. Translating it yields CASSSVGNYGYTF.

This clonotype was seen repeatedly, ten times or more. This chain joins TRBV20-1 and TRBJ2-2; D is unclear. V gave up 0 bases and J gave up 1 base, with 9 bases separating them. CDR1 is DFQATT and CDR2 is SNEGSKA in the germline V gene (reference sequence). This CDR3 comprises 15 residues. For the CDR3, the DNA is TGCAGTGCTAGAGATAGGAGTCGGAACACCGGGGAGCTGTTTTTT. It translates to CSARDRSRNTGELFF.

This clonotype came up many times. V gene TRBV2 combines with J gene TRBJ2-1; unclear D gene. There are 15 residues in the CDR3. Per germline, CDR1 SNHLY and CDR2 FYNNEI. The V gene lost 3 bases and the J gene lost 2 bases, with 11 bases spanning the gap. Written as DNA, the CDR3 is TGTGCCAGCAGTGACCCGAGCCGCCCCTACAATGAGCAGTTCTTC. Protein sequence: CASSDPSRPYNEQFF. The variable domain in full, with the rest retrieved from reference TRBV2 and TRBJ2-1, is EPEVTQTPSHQVTQMGQEVILRCVPISNHLYFYWYRQILGQKVEFLVSFYNNEISEKSEIFDDQFSVERPDGSNFTLKIRSTKLEDSAMYFCASSDPSRPYNEQFFGPGTRLTVL.

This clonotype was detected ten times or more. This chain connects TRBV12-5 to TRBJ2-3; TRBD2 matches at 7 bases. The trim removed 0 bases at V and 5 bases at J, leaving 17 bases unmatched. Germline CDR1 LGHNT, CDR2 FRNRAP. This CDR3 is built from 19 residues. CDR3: CASGLVAQFLAVVGDTQYF. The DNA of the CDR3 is TGTGCTAGTGGTTTGGTTGCCCAGTTTCTAGCGGTCGTAGGAGATACGCAGTATTTT.

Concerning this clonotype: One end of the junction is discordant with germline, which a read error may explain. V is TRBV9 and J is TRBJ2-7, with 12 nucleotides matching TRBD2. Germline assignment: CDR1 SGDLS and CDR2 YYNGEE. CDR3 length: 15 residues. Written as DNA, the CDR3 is TGTGCCAGCAGCGTAGGGACTAGCGGGGTCTACGAGCAATACTTC. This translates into CASSVGTSGVYEQYF. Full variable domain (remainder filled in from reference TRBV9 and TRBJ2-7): DSGVTQTPKHLITATGQRVTLRCSPRSGDLSVYWYQQSLDQGLQFLIQYYNGEERAKGNILERFSAQQFPDLHSELNLSSLELGDSALYFCASSVGTSGVYEQYFGPGTRLTVT.

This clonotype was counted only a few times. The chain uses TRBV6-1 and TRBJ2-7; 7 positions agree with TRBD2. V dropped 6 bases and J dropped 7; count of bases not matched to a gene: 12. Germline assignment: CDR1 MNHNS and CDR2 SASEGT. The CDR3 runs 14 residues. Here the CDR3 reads CASSYLSGTDEQYF. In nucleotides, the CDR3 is TGTGCCAGCAGCTACCTAAGCGGGACTGATGAGCAGTACTTC.